This T cell receptor beta chain came from a study of Graves' ophthalmopathy and Graves' hyperthyroidism. Study results and limitations: From stable hyperthyroidism, ophthalmopathy was separated by a 13-signature model with 87.88% sensitivity and roughly 81% specificity.

Regarding this clonotype: Its antigen is still unknown.

CDR3 length equals 18 residues. Trimming pared 2 bases from V and 2 bases from J, leaving 16 bases between. Germline V gene lookup returns CDR1 SGHTA and CDR2 FQGNSA. RNA transcripts were the template, and TCR beta CDR3 regions were amplified from them. RT-PCR in the first round used HTBI primers; a second-round multiplex PCR followed. TCRdb called the multiplex PCR reads again in MiXCR, with one record for every CDR3 protein. The data hold around 1.1 million distinct CDR3 sequences, with less than 45% observed a single time. Material: peripheral blood or thyroid tissue (not recorded which). V usage is TRBV7-2 and J usage is TRBJ2-6; D is uncertain. The origin of this receptor is an adult man with Graves' hyperthyroidism. The CDR3 reads CASSLLGQLNTGANVLTF. In DNA form, the CDR3 reads TGTGCCAGCAGCTTATTAGGGCAGTTGAACACTGGGGCCAACGTCCTGACTTTC.